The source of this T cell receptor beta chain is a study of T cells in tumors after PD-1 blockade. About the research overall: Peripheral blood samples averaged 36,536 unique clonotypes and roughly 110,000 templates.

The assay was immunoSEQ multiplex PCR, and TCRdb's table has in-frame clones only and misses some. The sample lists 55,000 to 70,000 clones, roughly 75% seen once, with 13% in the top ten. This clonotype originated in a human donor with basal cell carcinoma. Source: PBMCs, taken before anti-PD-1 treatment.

The DNA of the CDR3 is TGTGCCAGCAGCTATCCGGGACAGGGTAGAACCGGGGAGCTGTTTTTT. Protein: CASSYPGQGRTGELFF. The chain is built from TRBV6-2 or TRBV6-3 and TRBJ2-2; 9 nucleotides match TRBD1. This CDR3 comprises 16 residues. J lost 5 bases, V lost 6 bases, and 10 bases had no gene match. Germline V CDR1 and CDR2: MNHEY, SVGEGT.